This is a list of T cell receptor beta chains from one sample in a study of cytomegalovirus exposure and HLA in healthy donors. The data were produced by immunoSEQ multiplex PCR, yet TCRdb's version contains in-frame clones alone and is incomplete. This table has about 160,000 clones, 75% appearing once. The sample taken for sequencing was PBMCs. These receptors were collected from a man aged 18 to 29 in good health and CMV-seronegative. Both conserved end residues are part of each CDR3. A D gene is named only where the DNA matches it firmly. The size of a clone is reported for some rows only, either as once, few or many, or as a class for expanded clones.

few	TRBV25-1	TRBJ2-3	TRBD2	CASSESAGGPGADTQYF	TGTGCCAGCAGTGAATCGGCGGGAGGGCCGGGGGCAGATACGCAGTATTTT
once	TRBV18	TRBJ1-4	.	CASSPFSYRENEKLFF	TGTGCCAGCTCACCATTTTCTTACAGGGAGAATGAAAAACTGTTTTTT
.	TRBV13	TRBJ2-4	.	CASSPGLPAKNIQYF	TGTGCCAGCAGCCCCGGACTTCCAGCCAAAAACATTCAGTACTTC
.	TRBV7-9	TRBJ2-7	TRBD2	CASSSFRLAPYEQYF	TGTGCCAGCAGCTCCTTCCGACTAGCGCCATACGAGCAGTACTTC
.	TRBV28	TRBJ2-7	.	CASSPYRRSYEQYF	TGTGCCAGCAGTCCCTACAGGAGATCCTACGAGCAGTACTTC
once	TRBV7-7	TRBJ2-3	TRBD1	CASSAQTGAGDTQYF	TGTGCCAGCAGCGCCCAGACAGGGGCGGGAGATACGCAGTATTTT
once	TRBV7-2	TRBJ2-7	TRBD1	CASSPSGTGTYEQYF	TGTGCCAGCAGCCCCTCCGGGACAGGAACCTACGAGCAGTACTTC
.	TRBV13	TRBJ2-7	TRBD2	CASSLDRTSGSYEQYF	TGTGCCAGCAGCTTAGATCGGACTAGCGGGAGCTACGAGCAGTACTTC
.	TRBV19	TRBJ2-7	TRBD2	CASSMSLAGAYEQYF	TGTGCCAGTAGTATGAGTCTAGCGGGAGCCTACGAGCAGTACTTC
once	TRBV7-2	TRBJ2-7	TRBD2	CASSLRTSGIYYEQYF	TGTGCCAGCAGCTTACGAACTAGCGGGATTTACTACGAGCAGTACTTC
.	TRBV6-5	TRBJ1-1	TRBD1	CASLEGGRGGAFF	TGTGCCAGCCTCGAAGGGGGCAGGGGTGGAGCTTTCTTT
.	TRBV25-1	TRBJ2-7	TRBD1	CASSGTGLSYEQYF	TGTGCCAGCAGCGGGACAGGGCTTTCCTACGAGCAGTACTTC
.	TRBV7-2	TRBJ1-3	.	CASSTGPGNTIYF	TGTGCCAGCAGTACAGGGCCGGGAAACACCATATATTTT
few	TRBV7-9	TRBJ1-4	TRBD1	CASSLQGAAREKLFF	TGTGCCAGCAGCCTGCAGGGGGCGGCTAGGGAAAAACTGTTTTTT
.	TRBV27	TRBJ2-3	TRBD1	CASSLGQGAADTQYF	TGTGCCAGCAGCTTAGGACAGGGGGCTGCAGATACGCAGTATTTT
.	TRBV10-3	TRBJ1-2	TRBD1	CAISPRGTGGGYGYTF	TGTGCCATCAGTCCCCGCGGGACAGGGGGAGGCTATGGCTACACCTTC
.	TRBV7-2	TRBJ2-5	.	CASSLGGDAETQYF	TGTGCCAGCAGCTTAGGGGGAGACGCTGAGACCCAGTACTTC
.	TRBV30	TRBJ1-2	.	CAWSVRRGGNYGYTF	TGTGCCTGGAGTGTACGACGCGGAGGTAACTATGGCTACACCTTC
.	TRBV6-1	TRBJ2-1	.	CASSEALRQNEQFF	TGTGCCAGCAGTGAAGCCCTCCGTCAGAATGAGCAGTTCTTC
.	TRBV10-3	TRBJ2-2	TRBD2	CAIRPGLGAGELFF	TGTGCCATCAGGCCGGGACTAGGAGCCGGGGAGCTGTTTTTT
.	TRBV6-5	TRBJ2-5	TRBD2	CASSPREWETQYF	TGTGCCAGCAGTCCGCGGGAGTGGGAGACCCAGTACTTC
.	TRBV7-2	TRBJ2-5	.	CASRTGLGLKTQYF	TGTGCCAGCAGGACGGGACTCGGCCTAAAGACCCAGTACTTC
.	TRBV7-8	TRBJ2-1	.	CASSIIRSGEQFF	TGTGCCAGCAGCATAATACGCTCCGGGGAGCAGTTCTTC